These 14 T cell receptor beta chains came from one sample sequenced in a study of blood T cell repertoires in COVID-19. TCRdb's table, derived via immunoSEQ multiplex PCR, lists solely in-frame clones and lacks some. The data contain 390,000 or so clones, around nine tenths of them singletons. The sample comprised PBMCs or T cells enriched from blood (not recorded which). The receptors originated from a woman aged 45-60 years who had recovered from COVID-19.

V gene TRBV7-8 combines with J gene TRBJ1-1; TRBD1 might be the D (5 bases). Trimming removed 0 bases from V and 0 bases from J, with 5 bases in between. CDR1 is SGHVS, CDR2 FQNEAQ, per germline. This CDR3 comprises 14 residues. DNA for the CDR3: TGTGCCAGCAGCTTAGCGACAGTGAACACTGAAGCTTTCTTT. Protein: CASSLATVNTEAFF.

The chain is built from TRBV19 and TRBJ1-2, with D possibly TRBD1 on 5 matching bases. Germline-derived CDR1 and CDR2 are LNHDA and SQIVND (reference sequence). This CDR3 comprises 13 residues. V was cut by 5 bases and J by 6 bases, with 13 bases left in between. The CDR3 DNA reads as TGTGCCAGTAGTTTCGCCCGGGGGGATGGCTACACCTTC. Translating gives CASSFARGDGYTF.

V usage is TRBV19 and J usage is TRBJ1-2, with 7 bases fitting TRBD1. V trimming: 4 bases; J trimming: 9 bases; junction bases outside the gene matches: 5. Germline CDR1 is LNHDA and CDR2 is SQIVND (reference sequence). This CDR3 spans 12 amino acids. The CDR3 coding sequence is TGTGCCAGTAGTACCCAGGGGGGACGCTACACCTTC. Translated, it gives CASSTQGGRYTF.

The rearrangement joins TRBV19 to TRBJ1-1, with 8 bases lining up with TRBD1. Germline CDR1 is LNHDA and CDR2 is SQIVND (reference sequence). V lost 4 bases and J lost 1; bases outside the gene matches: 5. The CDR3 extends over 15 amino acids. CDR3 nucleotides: TGTGCCAGTAGTAGAGTGACAGGGGCGAACACTGAAGCTTTCTTT. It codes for CASSRVTGANTEAFF.

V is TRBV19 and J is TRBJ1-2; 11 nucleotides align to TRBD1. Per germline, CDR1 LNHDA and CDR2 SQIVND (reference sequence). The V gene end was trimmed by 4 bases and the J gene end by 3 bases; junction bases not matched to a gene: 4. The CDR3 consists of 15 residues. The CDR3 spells CASSTGQGAYYGYTF. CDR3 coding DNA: TGTGCCAGTAGTACCGGACAGGGGGCTTACTATGGCTACACCTTC.

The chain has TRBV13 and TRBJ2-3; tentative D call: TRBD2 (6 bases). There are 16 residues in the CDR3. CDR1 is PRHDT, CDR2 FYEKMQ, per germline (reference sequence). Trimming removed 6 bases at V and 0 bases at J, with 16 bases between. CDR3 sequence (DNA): TGTGCCAGCAGTCTGAGGGAAGGGACTAGCACAGATACGCAGTATTTT. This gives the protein CASSLREGTSTDTQYF.

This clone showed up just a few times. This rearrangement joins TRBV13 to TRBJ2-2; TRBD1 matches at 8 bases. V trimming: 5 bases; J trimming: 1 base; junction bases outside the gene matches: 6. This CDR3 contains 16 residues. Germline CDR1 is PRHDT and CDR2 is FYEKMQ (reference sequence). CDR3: CASSPRTGLNTGELFF. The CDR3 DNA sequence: TGTGCCAGCAGCCCAAGGACAGGGCTGAACACCGGGGAGCTGTTTTTT.

DNA for the CDR3: TGTGCCAGCAGCTCCAGGCCGAGCTCTGGAAACACCATATATTTT. It specifies CASSSRPSSGNTIYF. This chain joins TRBV7-8 and TRBJ1-3; no clear D. The CDR3 spans 15 residues. V gave up 4 bases and J gave up 0 bases, with 10 bases separating them. Germline values: CDR1 SGHVS, CDR2 FQNEAQ.

The CDR3 is CASSFRQGTEAFF. DNA for the CDR3: TGTGCCAGCAGTTTCCGTCAGGGTACTGAAGCTTTCTTT. This sequence joins TRBV27 and TRBJ1-1, with a possible D match to TRBD1 (5 bases). CDR3 length equals 13 residues. Between the trimmed V and J ends, which lost 3 bases and 5 bases, there was a span of 10 bases. Germline CDR1 is MNHEY and CDR2 is SMNVEV (reference sequence).

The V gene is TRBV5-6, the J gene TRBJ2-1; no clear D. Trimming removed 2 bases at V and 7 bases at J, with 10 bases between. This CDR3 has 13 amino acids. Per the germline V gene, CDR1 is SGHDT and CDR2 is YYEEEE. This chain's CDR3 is CASSFRQLNEQFF. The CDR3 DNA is TGTGCCAGCAGCTTCCGTCAGTTAAATGAGCAGTTCTTC.

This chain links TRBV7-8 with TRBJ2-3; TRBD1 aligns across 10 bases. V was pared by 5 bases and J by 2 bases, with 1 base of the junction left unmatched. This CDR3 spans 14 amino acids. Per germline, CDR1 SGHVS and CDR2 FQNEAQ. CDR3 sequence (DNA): TGTGCCAGCAGCGACAGGGGGCTCACAGATACGCAGTATTTT. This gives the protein CASSDRGLTDTQYF.

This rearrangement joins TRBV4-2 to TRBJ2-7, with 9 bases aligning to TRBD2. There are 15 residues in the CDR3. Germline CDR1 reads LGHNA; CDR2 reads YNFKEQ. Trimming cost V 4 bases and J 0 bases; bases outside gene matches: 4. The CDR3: CASSLERGASYEQYF. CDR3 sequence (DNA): TGTGCCAGCAGCCTGGAGCGGGGGGCCTCCTACGAGCAGTACTTC.

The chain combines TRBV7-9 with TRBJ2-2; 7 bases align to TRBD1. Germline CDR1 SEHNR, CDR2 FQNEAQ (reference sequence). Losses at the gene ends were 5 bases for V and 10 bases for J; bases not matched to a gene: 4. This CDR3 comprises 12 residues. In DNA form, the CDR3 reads TGTGCCAGCAGCGCTACAGGGGAGGAGCTGTTTTTT. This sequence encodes CASSATGEELFF. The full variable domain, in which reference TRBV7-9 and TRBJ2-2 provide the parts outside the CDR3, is DTGVSQNPRHKITKRGQNVTFRCDPISEHNRLYWYRQTLGQGPEFLTYFQNEAQLEKSRLLSDRFSAERPKGSFSTLEIQRTEQGDSAMYLCASSATGEELFFGEGSRLTVL.

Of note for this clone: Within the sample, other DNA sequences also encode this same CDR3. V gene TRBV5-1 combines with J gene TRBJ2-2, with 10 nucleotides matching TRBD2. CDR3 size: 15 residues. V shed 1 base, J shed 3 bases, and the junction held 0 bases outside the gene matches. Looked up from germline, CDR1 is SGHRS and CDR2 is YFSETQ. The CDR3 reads CASSLTSGDTGELFF. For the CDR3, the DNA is TGCGCCAGCAGCTTGACTAGCGGGGACACCGGGGAGCTGTTTTTT.